This TCR beta chain emerged from a study of T cells in Graves' hyperthyroidism and ophthalmopathy. Study as a whole: Peripheral blood was taken when the disease was first diagnosed, before any treatment began.

Patients showing uncontrolled infection, other autoimmune disease, pregnancy or lactation were ineligible. PBMCs were sourced from roughly 9.7 ml fresh peripheral blood. Amplification yielded TCR beta CDR3 regions, with RNA transcripts as the source. First-round RT-PCR of the TCR CDR3 relied on the HTBI primer set. MiXCR was run by TCRdb on the multiplex PCR reads, yielding one entry per CDR3 protein. There are more than 300,000 distinct CDR3 sequences in the sample; less than 20% occur only once, and 35% to 45% lies in the top ten. Sequences were obtained from blood. The sequence came from a young man with Graves' ophthalmopathy.

The CDR3 DNA is TGCAGTGCTAGAGATTTCGGGGGGCCGACGTATACGCAGTATTTT. It is translated as CSARDFGGPTYTQYF. The V and J genes are TRBV20-1 and TRBJ2-3; D is perhaps TRBD2 (7 bases). Trimming pared 0 bases from V and 7 bases from J, leaving 17 bases between. The CDR3 is 15 residues long. Germline CDR1 reads DFQATT; CDR2 reads SNEGSKA (reference sequence).